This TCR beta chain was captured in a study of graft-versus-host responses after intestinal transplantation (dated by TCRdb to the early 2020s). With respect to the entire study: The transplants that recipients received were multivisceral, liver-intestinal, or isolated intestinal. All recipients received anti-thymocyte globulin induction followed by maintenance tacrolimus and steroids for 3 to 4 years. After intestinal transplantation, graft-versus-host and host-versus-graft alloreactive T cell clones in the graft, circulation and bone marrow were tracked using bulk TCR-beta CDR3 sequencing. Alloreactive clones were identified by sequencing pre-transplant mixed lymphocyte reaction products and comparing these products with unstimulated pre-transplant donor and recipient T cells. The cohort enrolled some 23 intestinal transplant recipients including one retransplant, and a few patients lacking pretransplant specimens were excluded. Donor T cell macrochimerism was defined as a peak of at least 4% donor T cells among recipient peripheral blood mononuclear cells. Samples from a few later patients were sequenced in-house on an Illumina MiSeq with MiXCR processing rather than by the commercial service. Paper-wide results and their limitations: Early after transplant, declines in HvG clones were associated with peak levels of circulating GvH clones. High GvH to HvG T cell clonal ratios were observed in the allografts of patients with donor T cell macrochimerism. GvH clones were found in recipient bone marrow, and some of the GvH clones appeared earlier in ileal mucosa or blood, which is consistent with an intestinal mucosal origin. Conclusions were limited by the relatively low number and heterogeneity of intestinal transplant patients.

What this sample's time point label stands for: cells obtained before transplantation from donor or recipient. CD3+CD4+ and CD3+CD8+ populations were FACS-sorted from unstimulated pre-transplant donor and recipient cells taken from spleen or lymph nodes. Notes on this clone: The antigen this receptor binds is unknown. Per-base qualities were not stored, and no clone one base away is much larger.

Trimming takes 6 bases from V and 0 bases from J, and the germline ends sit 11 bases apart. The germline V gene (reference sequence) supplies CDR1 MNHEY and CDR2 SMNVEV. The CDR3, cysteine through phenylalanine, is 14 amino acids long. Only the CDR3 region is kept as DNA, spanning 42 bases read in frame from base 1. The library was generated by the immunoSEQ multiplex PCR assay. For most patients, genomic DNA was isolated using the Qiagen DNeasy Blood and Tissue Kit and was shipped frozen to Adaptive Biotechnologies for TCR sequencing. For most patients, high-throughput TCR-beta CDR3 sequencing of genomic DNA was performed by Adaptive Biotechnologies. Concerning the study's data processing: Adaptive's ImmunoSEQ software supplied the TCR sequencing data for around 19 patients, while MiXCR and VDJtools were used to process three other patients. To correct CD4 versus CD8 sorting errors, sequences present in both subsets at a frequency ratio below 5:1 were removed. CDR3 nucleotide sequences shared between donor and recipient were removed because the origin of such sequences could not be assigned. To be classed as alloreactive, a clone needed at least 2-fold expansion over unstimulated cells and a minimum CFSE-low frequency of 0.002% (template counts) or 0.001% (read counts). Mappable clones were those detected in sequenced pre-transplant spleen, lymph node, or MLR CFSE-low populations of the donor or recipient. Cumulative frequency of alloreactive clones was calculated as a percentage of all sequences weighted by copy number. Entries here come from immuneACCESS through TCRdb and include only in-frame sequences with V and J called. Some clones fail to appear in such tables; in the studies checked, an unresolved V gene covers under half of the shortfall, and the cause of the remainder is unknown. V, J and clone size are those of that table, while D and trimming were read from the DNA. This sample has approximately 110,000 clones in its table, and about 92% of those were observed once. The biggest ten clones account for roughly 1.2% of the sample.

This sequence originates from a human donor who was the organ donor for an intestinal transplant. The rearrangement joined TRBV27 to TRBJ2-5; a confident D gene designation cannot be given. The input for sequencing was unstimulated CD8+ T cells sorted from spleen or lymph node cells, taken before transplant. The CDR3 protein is CASSPSTYQETQYF. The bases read TGTGCCAGCAGCCCTTCGACATACCAAGAGACCCAGTACTTC.